Each of the 31 T cell receptor beta chains below was sequenced from the same sample in a study of OX40 agonist ivuxolimab in advanced cancers. Here immunoSEQ multiplex PCR was the method, and the copy in TCRdb shows in-frame clones only, minus some. The table shows about 80,000 clones, with roughly 91% occurring only once. The material sequenced was CD4+ or CD8+ T cells sorted from blood, taken in a trial of the OX40 agonist ivuxolimab. The source is an adult with an advanced solid tumor such as melanoma, head and neck, liver or kidney cancer.

This sequence joins TRBV27 and TRBJ2-1; 15 nucleotides match TRBD2. CDR3 length: 16 residues. The ends lost 6 bases at V and 4 bases at J; junction bases unmatched: 4. Germline V lookup: CDR1 MNHEY, CDR2 SMNVEV (reference sequence). CDR3 protein: CASSSGLAGGYNEQFF. CDR3 nucleotide sequence: TGTGCCAGCAGCTCCGGACTAGCGGGAGGGTACAATGAGCAGTTCTTC.

The chain is built from TRBV6-4 and TRBJ2-2; D uncertain. Trimming removed 11 bases from V and 0 bases from J, with 7 bases in between. Per the germline V gene, CDR1 is MRHNA and CDR2 is SNTAGT. This CDR3 has 12 amino acids. The CDR3 sequence is CACLSNTGELFF. The CDR3, as DNA: TGTGCCTGCCTGTCGAACACCGGGGAGCTGTTTTTT.

The chain couples TRBV4-1 to TRBJ1-2; 8 bases are a match to TRBD1. In germline, CDR1 is MGHRA, CDR2 YSYEKL. The V and J ends lost 3 bases and 3 bases, in that order; junction bases with no gene match: 9. The CDR3 totals 16 residues. The CDR3 loop reads CASSHLGQGPYYGYTF. Written as DNA, the CDR3 is TGCGCCAGCAGCCACCTTGGACAGGGCCCCTACTATGGCTACACCTTC.

The CDR3 here is CASSLVQAGGYEQYF. For the CDR3, the DNA is TGCGCCAGCAGCCTGGTTCAGGCAGGGGGCTACGAGCAGTACTTC. The chain links TRBV5-1 to TRBJ2-7, with 7 bases that match TRBD1. The J segment lost 3 bases and the V segment lost 4 bases, leaving 10 bases of the junction unmatched. CDR3 length: 15 residues. Germline values: CDR1 SGHRS, CDR2 YFSETQ.

The rearrangement links TRBV2 to TRBJ1-4; unclear D gene. V lost 3 bases and J 0 bases, leaving 11 bases between the germline ends. Germline assignment: CDR1 SNHLY and CDR2 FYNNEI. This CDR3 has 16 residues. The CDR3 DNA is TGTGCCAGCAGTGAGTCTCAGCTTGCAACTAATGAAAAACTGTTTTTT. Residues: CASSESQLATNEKLFF.

This chain links TRBV13 with TRBJ1-6; D possibly corresponds to TRBD1 (6 bases). The CDR3 is 16 residues long. Germline V gives CDR1 PRHDT, CDR2 FYEKMQ (reference sequence). V shed 5 bases and J shed 5 bases, with 16 bases lying between them. CDR3 coding DNA: TGTGCCAGCAGCCCGGGGGCGGGCCGGGATAATTCACCCCTCCACTTT. Its protein is CASSPGAGRDNSPLHF.

The chain joins TRBV9 to TRBJ2-1; the D gene is possibly TRBD2 (6 bases). Trimming took off 2 bases at V and 4 bases at J, with 10 bases between the two ends. Per the germline V gene, CDR1 is SGDLS and CDR2 is YYNGEE. There are 14 residues in the CDR3. The CDR3 is CASSVGGGYNEQFF. In nucleotides, the CDR3 is TGTGCCAGCAGCGTTGGGGGAGGTTACAATGAGCAGTTCTTC.

The rearrangement joins TRBV10-3 to TRBJ2-3, with 7 bases that match TRBD2. Germline assignment: CDR1 ENHRY and CDR2 SYGVKD. The V segment lost 0 bases and the J segment 7 bases; nucleotides outside the gene matches: 4. CDR3 size: 14 residues. CDR3 sequence (DNA): TGTGCCATCAGTGAGTCAAGCGGGGAACATACGCAGTATTTT. This codes for CAISESSGEHTQYF.

CDR3 nucleotides: TGTGCCAGCAGCTTAGGAGGGTGGGCAGGGCTAGCTTTCTTT. The encoded protein is CASSLGGWAGLAFF. The gene calls are TRBV7-2 and TRBJ1-1; D possibly corresponds to TRBD1 (5 bases). This CDR3 has 14 amino acids. V was cut by 1 base and J by 10 bases, with 16 bases left in between. Germline loops: CDR1 SGHTA, CDR2 FQGNSA. Using reference TRBV7-2 and TRBJ1-1 for the parts outside the CDR3, the full variable domain is GAGVSQSPSNKVTEKGKDVELRCDPISGHTALYWYRQSLGQGLEFLIYFQGNSAPDKSGLPSDRFSAERTGGSVSTLTIQRTQQEDSAVYLCASSLGGWAGLAFFGQGTRLTVV.

V gene TRBV7-6 combines with J gene TRBJ1-1; 9 positions match TRBD1. J lost 4 bases, V lost 2 bases, and 8 bases had no gene match. The germline V gene encodes CDR1 SGHVS and CDR2 FNYEAQ. This CDR3 is 16 amino acids long. CDR3 sequence (DNA): TGTGCCAGCAGCTTATCAACCGGGACAGGGAGCACTGAAGCTTTCTTT. Amino acid sequence: CASSLSTGTGSTEAFF.

This chain joins TRBV4-1 and TRBJ2-1; 12 bases map to TRBD2. The CDR3 covers 16 residues. Germline values: CDR1 MGHRA, CDR2 YSYEKL. The J segment lost 7 bases and the V segment lost 2 bases, leaving 6 bases of the junction unmatched. The CDR3 region has the DNA TGCGCCAGCAGCCAACCGCTAGCGGGGGGGCTGAATGAGCAGTTCTTC. This translates into CASSQPLAGGLNEQFF.

This clone was detected only once. The chain joins TRBV11-2 to TRBJ1-1; TRBD1 agrees at 9 bases. The CDR3 totals 12 residues. V was clipped by 10 bases and J by 7 bases; unmatched bases: 7. The germline V gene has CDR1 SGHAT and CDR2 FQNNGV. The CDR3 sequence: CATSGQGDEAFF. In DNA form, the CDR3 reads TGTGCCACCTCGGGACAGGGCGATGAAGCTTTCTTT.

The rearrangement joins TRBV5-4 to TRBJ1-5; D is ambiguous. The CDR3 covers 14 residues. The germline V gene has CDR1 SGHNT and CDR2 YYREEE (reference sequence). The V end was cut by 3 bases, the J end by 1 base, with 8 bases between. The CDR3 spells CASSSMDSNQPQHF. The DNA for the CDR3 is TGTGCCAGCAGCTCAATGGACAGCAATCAGCCCCAGCATTTT. Filled out from reference TRBV5-4 and TRBJ1-5, the complete variable domain reads ETGVTQSPTHLIKTRGQQVTLRCSSQSGHNTVSWYQQALGQGPQFIFQYYREEENGRGNFPPRFSGLQFPNYSSELNVNALELDDSALYLCASSSMDSNQPQHFGDGTRLSIL.

This chain connects TRBV30 to TRBJ1-2; D is undetermined. Germline V gives CDR1 GTSNPN, CDR2 SVGIG (reference sequence). V was pared by 0 bases and J by 2 bases, with 1 base between. The CDR3 loop spans 11 amino acids. This CDR3 is CAWSVNYGYTF. CDR3 nucleotide sequence: TGTGCCTGGAGTGTGAACTATGGCTACACCTTC.

V usage is TRBV11-3 and J usage is TRBJ1-1; the D gene is possibly TRBD1 (6 bases). Deletions cut 2 bases from V and 8 bases from J, with 12 bases between. Germline CDR1 reads SGHNT; CDR2 reads YENEEA. The CDR3 is 13 amino acids. The CDR3 nucleotides read TGTGCCAGCAGCTTATTTGCGGGACAAGAAGCTTTCTTT. Protein sequence: CASSLFAGQEAFF.

The chain uses TRBV6-5 and TRBJ2-7, with D hard to call. Germline V gives CDR1 MNHEY, CDR2 SVGAGI. The CDR3 is 13 amino acids. Trimming removed 7 bases at V and 8 bases at J, with 18 bases between. DNA for the CDR3: TGTGCCAGCACCAGAATTCCCTCGACCCAGCAGTACTTC. This translates into CASTRIPSTQQYF.

The chain has TRBV7-2 and TRBJ1-6; D gene uncertain. The germline gives CDR1 SGHTA, CDR2 FQGNSA. This CDR3 is built from 16 residues. The ends were cut back, 4 bases at V and 9 bases at J, with 19 bases in the middle. This CDR3 is CASSSHAARSISPLHF. The CDR3 DNA reads TGTGCCAGCAGCTCCCACGCGGCCCGGAGCATTTCACCCCTCCACTTT.

The chain uses TRBV10-2 and TRBJ2-1, with a weak D call TRBD2 (5 bases). Per the germline V gene, CDR1 is WSHSY and CDR2 is SAAADI. The CDR3 sequence is 12 residues long. V was trimmed by 7 bases and J by 10 bases, leaving 14 bases between them. CDR3 sequence reads: CASKFAGVEQFF. The CDR3 bases are TGCGCCAGCAAGTTTGCGGGCGTCGAGCAGTTCTTC.

This clone came up once. The CDR3 coding sequence is TGTGCCAGCAGCTTATATATTACGGACTTAGCGTACGAGCAGTACTTC. This gives the protein CASSLYITDLAYEQYF. The V and J genes are TRBV7-2 and TRBJ2-7, with a weak D call TRBD2 (5 bases). Trimming removed 2 bases from V and 4 bases from J, with 18 bases in between. This CDR3 region has 16 residues. Looked up from germline, CDR1 is SGHTA and CDR2 is FQGNSA.

CDR3 coding DNA: TGTGCCAGCAAGCAGGGAGTTAATTCACCCCTCCACTTT. Protein sequence: CASKQGVNSPLHF. V gene TRBV2 combines with J gene TRBJ1-6, with D perhaps matching TRBD1 (5 bases). V lost 7 bases and J 6 bases, leaving 10 bases between the germline ends. The CDR3 is 13 residues long. The germline gives CDR1 SNHLY, CDR2 FYNNEI.

The chain's CDR3 is CASSLASYGVQGRSYEQYF. In DNA form, the CDR3 reads TGTGCCAGCAGCTTAGCGTCGTATGGGGTCCAAGGTCGTTCCTACGAGCAGTACTTC. This chain joins TRBV7-8 and TRBJ2-7; D is undetermined. V lost 0 bases to trimming and J lost 1 base, with 22 bases between them. This CDR3 spans 19 amino acids. The V gene's germline CDR1 is SGHVS and CDR2 FQNEAQ.

This chain joins TRBV19 and TRBJ1-5; D unresolved. CDR3 length equals 15 residues. Germline assignment: CDR1 LNHDA and CDR2 SQIVND (reference sequence). V was cut by 0 bases and J by 6 bases, with 12 bases left in between. CDR3 in amino acids: CASSIDMGISQPQHF. CDR3 bases: TGTGCCAGTAGTATAGATATGGGTATCAGTCAGCCCCAGCATTTT.

The chain carries TRBV9 and TRBJ2-1; D uncertain. Germline values: CDR1 SGDLS, CDR2 YYNGEE. V lost 2 bases, J lost 7 bases, and 13 bases lay in between. This CDR3 is 14 amino acids long. CDR3 in DNA: TGTGCCAGCAGCGTTGGAGTGCTCTCGAATGAGCAGTTCTTC. This codes for CASSVGVLSNEQFF.

This rearrangement joins TRBV4-2 to TRBJ2-5; 14 bases are shared with TRBD2. Germline assignment: CDR1 LGHNA and CDR2 YNFKEQ. The CDR3 spans 17 residues. The trim removed 4 bases at V and 4 bases at J, leaving 8 bases unmatched. In DNA form, the CDR3 reads TGTGCCAGCAGCCCGGGACTAGCGGGGGTTCGTGGAGAGACCCAGTACTTC. As protein: CASSPGLAGVRGETQYF.

This chain links TRBV6-5 with TRBJ1-1, with 7 bases lining up with TRBD1. The trim removed 2 bases at V and 1 base at J, leaving 4 bases unmatched. CDR1 is MNHEY, CDR2 SVGAGI, per germline. CDR3 length equals 15 residues. In DNA, the CDR3 is TGTGCCAGCAGTTACGCGGGACAGCCGAACACTGAAGCTTTCTTT. Its translation is CASSYAGQPNTEAFF.

This chain uses TRBV7-2 with TRBJ2-2, with D possibly TRBD1 on 5 matching bases. CDR3 size: 14 residues. Germline V gene lookup returns CDR1 SGHTA and CDR2 FQGNSA. V was clipped by 1 base and J by 7 bases, with 10 bases between them. The CDR3: CASSLDGAYGELFF. The CDR3 DNA sequence: TGTGCCAGCAGCTTAGATGGGGCATACGGGGAGCTGTTTTTT.

The V call is TRBV30, the J call TRBJ2-5; perhaps TRBD2 as D (6 bases). CDR1 GTSNPN and CDR2 SVGIG come from the germline V gene (reference sequence). The CDR3 has 13 residues. In DNA form, the CDR3 reads TGTGGGGGGGAGGAGCATCCCTCAGAGACCCAGTACTTC. This translates into CGGEEHPSETQYF.

The chain combines TRBV4-3 with TRBJ1-1, with a weak D call TRBD1 (5 bases). V lost 1 base, J lost 8 bases, and 17 bases lay in between. Germline CDR1 LGHNA, CDR2 YSLEER. The CDR3 has 15 amino acids. CDR3: CASSQGPETVREAFF. CDR3 in DNA: TGCGCCAGCAGCCAAGGCCCCGAGACAGTGCGGGAAGCTTTCTTT.

This chain links TRBV7-3 with TRBJ2-2; D possibly corresponds to TRBD1 (5 bases). The CDR3 is 16 amino acids. Germline CDR1 SGHTA, CDR2 FQGTGA. The V end lost 5 bases, the J end lost 0 bases, and 13 bases lay between the germline ends. CDR3 region: CASSGQQATNTGELFF. For the CDR3, the DNA is TGTGCCAGCAGCGGCCAACAGGCTACGAACACCGGGGAGCTGTTTTTT. The variable domain in full, completed from reference TRBV7-3 and TRBJ2-2, reads GAGVSQTPSNKVTEKGKYVELRCDPISGHTALYWYRQSLGQGPEFLIYFQGTGAADDSGLPNDRFFAVRPEGSVSTLKIQRTERGDSAVYLCASSGQQATNTGELFFGEGSRLTVL.

The CDR3 DNA follows: TGTGCCAGCTCACCATGGGGCACAGATACGCAGTATTTT. Translated: CASSPWGTDTQYF. V usage is TRBV18 and J usage is TRBJ2-3, with D uncertain. The V gene lost 2 bases and the J gene lost 1 base, with 4 bases spanning the gap. Germline V gene lookup returns CDR1 KGHSH and CDR2 LQKENI. The CDR3 is made up of 13 amino acids.

This chain joins TRBV19 and TRBJ2-3, with 7 bases aligning to TRBD1. CDR3 length: 14 amino acids. With 7 bases clipped from V and 4 bases from J, the junction kept 8 bases outside the gene matches. Germline assignment: CDR1 LNHDA and CDR2 SQIVND (reference sequence). CDR3 loop: CASTQGQYSDTQYF. Written as DNA, the CDR3 is TGTGCCAGTACCCAGGGACAGTACTCAGATACGCAGTATTTT.